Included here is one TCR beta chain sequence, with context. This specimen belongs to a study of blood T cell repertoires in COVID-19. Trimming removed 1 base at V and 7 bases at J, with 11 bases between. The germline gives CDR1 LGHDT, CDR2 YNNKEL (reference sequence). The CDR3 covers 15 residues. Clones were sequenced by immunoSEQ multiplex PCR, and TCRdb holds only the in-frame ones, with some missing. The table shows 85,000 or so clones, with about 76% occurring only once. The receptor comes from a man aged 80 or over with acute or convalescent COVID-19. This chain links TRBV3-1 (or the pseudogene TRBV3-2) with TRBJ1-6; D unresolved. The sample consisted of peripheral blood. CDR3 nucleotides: TGTGCCAGCAGCCAAGGCGGGCTGTTCAATTCACCCCTCCACTTT. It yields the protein CASSQGGLFNSPLHF.